The rows below give T cell receptor beta chains drawn from one sample of a study of blood T cell repertoires in COVID-19. Measured with immunoSEQ multiplex PCR; TCRdb has only the in-frame clones, and not every one. The profile shows some 180,000 clones, around 81% of them singletons. Sequenced material: peripheral blood. The receptors derive from a woman in her forties with COVID-19, enrolled during active disease. Each CDR3 is given with its conserved first and last residue. A D gene is named only where the DNA matches it firmly. Rows give clone size only sometimes, using once, few, many, or a class for an expanded clone.

>TRBV28|-|TRBD2|TRBJ2-7
TGTGCCAGCAGCTGGAGCGGGAGCTTGAGCGAGCAGTACTTC
CASSWSGSLSEQYF
>TRBV6-5|few|TRBD1|TRBJ1-6
TGTGCCAGCAGCCGAGACAGGGCCTATAATTCACCCCTCCACTTT
CASSRDRAYNSPLHF
>TRBV2|-|TRBD2|TRBJ2-5
TGTGCCAGCAGTGCGCGGGAGCGGGAGACCCAGTACTTC
CASSARERETQYF
>TRBV25-1|few|-|TRBJ2-1
TGTGCCAGCGACTCCCTGGGGGGTCCTCAGTTCTTC
CASDSLGGPQFF
>TRBV7-9|-|TRBD2|TRBJ2-3
TGTGCCAGCAGCGATACGGGACTAGCGGGGGTACAGTATTTT
CASSDTGLAGVQYF
>TRBV6-2/TRBV6-3|-|TRBD1|TRBJ1-5
TGTGCCAGCAGTTACGTTACGGGGACAGGGAGCAATCAGCCCCAGCATTTT
CASSYVTGTGSNQPQHF
>TRBV5-1|-|-|TRBJ2-3
TGCGCCAGCACTAGCGTCACAGATACGCAGTATTTT
CASTSVTDTQYF
>TRBV5-8|-|TRBD1|TRBJ1-2
TGTGCCAGCACTGGACAGGGGCTCATGGTTTGGGTTAATGGCTACACCTTC
CASTGQGLMVWVNGYTF
>TRBV13|-|TRBD2|TRBJ2-1
TGTGCCAGCAGCTTAAGGACTAGCGACAATAACAATGAGCAGTTCTTC
CASSLRTSDNNNEQFF
>TRBV7-8|-|-|TRBJ2-2
TGTGCCAGCAGCTTTTTAGGGGTGGCCGGGGAGCTGTTTTTT
CASSFLGVAGELFF
>TRBV3-1/TRBV3-2|many|-|TRBJ1-3
TGTGCCAGCAGCCAAGGAGGTCCAGGAAACACCATATATTTT
CASSQGGPGNTIYF
>TRBV7-9|-|-|TRBJ1-1
TGTGCCAGCAGCTTAGCGCAGGGTACTGAAGCTTTCTTT
CASSLAQGTEAFF
>TRBV18|-|TRBD1|TRBJ1-4
TGTGCCAGCTCACCCTCCGGGACAGGTCGGGAAAAACTGTTTTTT
CASSPSGTGREKLFF
>TRBV3-1/TRBV3-2|-|-|TRBJ1-1
TGTGCCAGCAGAGGAGGAGTTGAAGCTTTCTTT
CASRGGVEAFF
>TRBV7-2|-|-|TRBJ1-6
TGTGCCAGCAGCTCAGTCGGCAGAGGGAACTCACCCCTCCACTTT
CASSSVGRGNSPLHF
>TRBV7-7|-|-|TRBJ2-3
TGTGCTAGCAGCCCCGTGCGGGGCACAGATACGCAGTATTTT
CASSPVRGTDTQYF
>TRBV23-1|-|TRBD1|TRBJ2-7
TGCGCCAGCAGTCTTAGGACAGGGTTGTATGACGAGCAGTACTTC
CASSLRTGLYDEQYF
>TRBV30|once|-|TRBJ1-5
TGTGCCTGGAGCACGGGGGTCGATCAGCCCCAGCATTTT
CAWSTGVDQPQHF
>TRBV4-1|-|-|TRBJ1-2
TGCGCCAGCAGATCATACAGGGATGGGGGTATCGGCTACACCTTC
CASRSYRDGGIGYTF
>TRBV27|-|TRBD2|TRBJ2-5
TGTGCCGGGGAGGGGGAGACCCAGTACTTC
CAGEGETQYF